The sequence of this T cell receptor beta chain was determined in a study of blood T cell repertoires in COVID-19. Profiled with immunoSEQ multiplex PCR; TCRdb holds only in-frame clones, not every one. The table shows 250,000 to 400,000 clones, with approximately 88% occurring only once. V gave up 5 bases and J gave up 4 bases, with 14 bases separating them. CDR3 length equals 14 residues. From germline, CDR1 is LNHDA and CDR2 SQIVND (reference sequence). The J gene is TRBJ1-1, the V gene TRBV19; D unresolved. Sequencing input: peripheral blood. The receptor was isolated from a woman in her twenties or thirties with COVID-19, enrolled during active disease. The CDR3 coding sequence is TGTGCCAGTAGTTTGAGGGAGACGGGCACTGAAGCTTTCTTT. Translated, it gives CASSLRETGTEAFF.